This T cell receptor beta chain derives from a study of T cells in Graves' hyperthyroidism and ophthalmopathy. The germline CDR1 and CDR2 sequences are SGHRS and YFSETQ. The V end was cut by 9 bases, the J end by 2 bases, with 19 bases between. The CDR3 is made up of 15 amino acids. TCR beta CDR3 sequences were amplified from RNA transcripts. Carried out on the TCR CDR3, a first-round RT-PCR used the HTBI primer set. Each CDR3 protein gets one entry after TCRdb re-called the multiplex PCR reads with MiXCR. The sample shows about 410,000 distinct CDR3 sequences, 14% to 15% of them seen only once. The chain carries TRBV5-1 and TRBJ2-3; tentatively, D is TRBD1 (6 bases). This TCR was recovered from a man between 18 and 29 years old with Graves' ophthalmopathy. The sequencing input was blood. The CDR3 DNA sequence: TGCGCCACCAACCGGGACACCAAAGACACAGATACGCAGTATTTT. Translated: CATNRDTKDTDTQYF.